The source of this T cell receptor (beta chain) is a study of blood T cells in healthy people across ages. A second PCR, run for roughly 7 to 12 cycles, used a sample-barcoded 5' primer plus a J-beta primer mix. Each cDNA molecule, via a template-switch adaptor with 12 random nucleotides, was tagged. Via MiXCR, TCRdb re-called the 5' RACE reads, giving one row per CDR3 protein. The data hold around 1.5 million distinct CDR3 sequences, with around two fifths observed a single time. Whole-study results and caveats: Estimated diversity across one million T cells was deemed an underestimate.

This clonotype was detected many times. Its antigen is not identified. The CDR3 consists of 13 residues. The germline V gene encodes CDR1 SQVTM and CDR2 ANQGSEA. The sequencing sample was made of blood. The chain is built from TRBV29-1 and TRBJ2-5, with no clear D. The DNA end is a closer match to TRBJ2-7, so the J assignment may be wrong. The TCR comes from a woman between 18 and 29 years old in good health. The CDR3 region is CSVEEVVGPEQYF. The CDR3, as DNA: TGCAGCGTTGAAGAGGTAGTGGGCCCCGAGCAGTACTTC.